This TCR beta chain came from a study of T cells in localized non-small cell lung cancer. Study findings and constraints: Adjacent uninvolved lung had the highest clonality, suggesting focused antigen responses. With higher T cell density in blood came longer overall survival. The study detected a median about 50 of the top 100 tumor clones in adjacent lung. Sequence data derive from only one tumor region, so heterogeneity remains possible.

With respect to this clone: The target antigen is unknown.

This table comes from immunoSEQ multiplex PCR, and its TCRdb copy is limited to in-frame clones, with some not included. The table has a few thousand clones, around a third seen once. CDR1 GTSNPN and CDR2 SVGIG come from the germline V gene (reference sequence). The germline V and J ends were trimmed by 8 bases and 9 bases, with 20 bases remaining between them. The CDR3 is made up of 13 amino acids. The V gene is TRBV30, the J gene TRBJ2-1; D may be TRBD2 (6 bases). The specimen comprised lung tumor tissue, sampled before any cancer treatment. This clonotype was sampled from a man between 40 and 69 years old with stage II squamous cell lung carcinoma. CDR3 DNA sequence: TGTGCCATTTCCGGGACTTCCGGCAGTGAGCAGTTCTTC. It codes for CAISGTSGSEQFF.